This T cell receptor (beta chain) was observed in a study of T cells in Graves' hyperthyroidism and ophthalmopathy. Study-wide context: Staff took peripheral blood when the initial diagnosis was made, before any treatment began. Overall study findings and caveats: Within blood appeared most thyroid clonotypes that had expanded above 0.001.

RNA transcripts were the template for amplifying TCR beta CDR3 regions. The HTBI set primed first-round TCR CDR3 RT-PCR. TCRdb processed the multiplex PCR reads anew with MiXCR; each CDR3 protein has one entry. Of some 740,000 distinct CDR3 sequences listed, 14% are singletons. V was clipped by 4 bases and J by 3 bases; unmatched bases: 7. The length of the CDR3 is 16 residues. From germline, CDR1 is MNHEY and CDR2 SVGAGI. Details on this clonotype: Antigen specificity is unknown. A single base separates this from a much larger clone, so it may be a read error.

Absence of ophthalmopathy progression within 18 months defined stable Graves' hyperthyroidism. Fresh 10 ml peripheral blood yielded PBMCs. The chain recombines TRBV6-5 with TRBJ2-7; 12 positions agree with TRBD2. The sample consisted of blood. The sequence was collected from a woman aged 18-29 years with Graves' hyperthyroidism. The CDR3 DNA is TGTGCCAGCAGTTCCCCTAGCGGGGGGGCCAACTACGAGCAGTACTTC. As protein: CASSSPSGGANYEQYF.